Presented here are 28 T cell receptor beta chains from one specimen sequenced in a study of T cells in Graves' hyperthyroidism and ophthalmopathy. It was RNA transcripts that yielded the amplified TCR beta CDR3 regions. HTBI primers were used for first-round RT-PCR of the TCR CDR3. TCRdb re-called the multiplex PCR reads with MiXCR, one entry per CDR3 protein. The repertoire has 300,000 to 450,000 distinct CDR3 sequences, about a fifth of them found once; the top ten carry 40%. The sequencing input was blood. The receptors come from a man aged 18 to 29 with Graves' ophthalmopathy.

This clonotype was counted ten times or more. The chain joins TRBV20-1 to TRBJ1-2; D is perhaps TRBD1 (6 bases). Trimming took 5 bases from V and 4 from J, leaving 14 bases between them. Germline V CDR1 and CDR2: DFQATT, SNEGSKA (reference sequence). The CDR3 runs 13 residues. DNA for the CDR3: TGCAGTGCTTCCCTCACAGGGTCCTATGGCTACACCTTC. As protein: CSASLTGSYGYTF.

This clonotype has a handful of counts. The J gene is TRBJ1-3, the V gene TRBV5-1; D may be TRBD1 (5 bases). The CDR3 is 14 residues long. With 2 bases removed from V and 4 bases from J, the gap between germline ends came to 10 bases. Germline V CDR1 and CDR2: SGHRS, YFSETQ. The CDR3 reads CASSFAGLGNTIYF. The CDR3 DNA reads TGCGCCAGCAGCTTTGCGGGGCTCGGAAACACCATATATTTT.

This clonotype was detected a few times. CDR3 sequence (DNA): TGCGCCAGCAGCTTGGTTCCGGCTAACTATGGCTACACCTTC. This sequence encodes CASSLVPANYGYTF. V gene TRBV5-1 combines with J gene TRBJ1-2; no clear D. V gave up 0 bases and J gave up 0 bases, with 6 bases separating them. The CDR3 is 14 residues long. The germline V gene has CDR1 SGHRS and CDR2 YFSETQ.

This clonotype was observed many times. The chain joins TRBV2 to TRBJ1-5, with unresolved D. The V and J ends lost 4 bases and 1 base respectively, with 8 bases between them. CDR1 SNHLY and CDR2 FYNNEI come from the germline V gene. The CDR3 is 14 amino acids. The CDR3 DNA sequence: TGTGCCAGCAGTGGGCATGGAAGCAATCAGCCCCAGCATTTT. Its translation is CASSGHGSNQPQHF.

This clonotype was counted a few times. This sequence joins TRBV5-4 and TRBJ2-3, with D perhaps matching TRBD2 (5 bases). Trimming cost V 4 bases and J 13 bases, with 28 bases left between them. Germline V gene lookup returns CDR1 SGHNT and CDR2 YYREEE (reference sequence). The CDR3 contains 16 residues. The DNA of the CDR3 is TGTGCCAGCAGCCTAGGTTCATCCGGGATCGCGTCTTTTAAGTATTTT. Translated, it gives CASSLGSSGIASFKYF.

This clonotype was observed many times. The junction does not match germline at one end; this may be a read error. The chain employs TRBV2 and TRBJ1-1; no reliable D call. The CDR3 is 12 residues long. Per germline, CDR1 SNHLY and CDR2 FYNNEI. Here the CDR3 DNA reads TGTGCCAGCATTGAAGAGAACACTGAAGCTTTCTTT. Amino acid sequence: CASIEENTEAFF.

V and J are TRBV19 and TRBJ1-2; TRBD1 might be the D (5 bases). The CDR3 spans 16 residues. V lost 3 bases and J lost 8, with 22 bases in between. The germline V gene encodes CDR1 LNHDA and CDR2 SQIVND (reference sequence). The DNA for the CDR3 is TGTGCCAGTAGTATGTCAGGCGACAGCCCTGACCCCGGCTACACCTTC. This gives the protein CASSMSGDSPDPGYTF.

The CDR3 protein is CASSLGSRMQETQYF. For the CDR3, the DNA is TGTGCCAGCAGTTTAGGGAGCCGAATGCAAGAGACCCAGTACTTC. This chain links TRBV28 with TRBJ2-5, with D possibly matching TRBD2 (5 bases). The germline gives CDR1 MDHEN, CDR2 SYDVKM. Trimming cost V 2 bases and J 2 bases, with 12 bases left between them. The CDR3 loop spans 15 amino acids.

Many counts were recorded for this clonotype. The chain carries TRBV6-1 and TRBJ1-5, with a tentative D call TRBD1 (5 bases). The CDR3 loop spans 13 amino acids. The V end lost 6 bases, the J end lost 3 bases, and 9 bases lay between the germline ends. Germline lookup yields CDR1 MNHNS and CDR2 SASEGT. The CDR3 loop is CASRTAYNQPQHF. The CDR3 nucleotides are TGTGCCAGCAGGACAGCCTACAATCAGCCCCAGCATTTT.

This clonotype showed up many times. The chain has TRBV12-3 or TRBV12-4 and TRBJ1-2; D perhaps matches TRBD1 (5 bases). V was shortened by 3 bases and J by 0 bases, with 17 bases between the two germline ends. The CDR3 loop spans 17 amino acids. CDR3 residues: CASSFSEVGRTNYGYTF. The CDR3 nucleotides read TGTGCCAGCAGTTTCAGTGAGGTGGGACGCACTAACTATGGCTACACCTTC.

This clonotype was detected a few times. This rearrangement joins TRBV7-6 to TRBJ1-5; tentative D call: TRBD1 (5 bases). Germline V gives CDR1 SGHVS, CDR2 FNYEAQ. The CDR3 contains 18 residues. Trimming removed 0 bases at V and 8 bases at J, with 23 bases between. CDR3 sequence (DNA): TGTGCCAGCAGCTTAGCCCCCAAGGGGCGAGGGTACAGAGAGCCCCAGCATTTT. This codes for CASSLAPKGRGYREPQHF. Supplemented by reference TRBV7-6 and TRBJ1-5, the full variable domain reads GAGVSQSPRYKVTKRGQDVALRCDPISGHVSLYWYRQALGQGPEFLTYFNYEAQQDKSGLPNDRFSAERPEGSISTLTIQRTEQRDSAMYRCASSLAPKGRGYREPQHFGDGTRLSIL.

Many counts were recorded for this clonotype. The V and J genes are TRBV28 and TRBJ1-6; 9 nucleotides agree with TRBD1. CDR1 MDHEN and CDR2 SYDVKM come from the germline V gene. The CDR3 consists of 17 residues. With 5 bases clipped from V and 10 bases from J, the junction kept 15 bases outside the gene matches. In DNA, the CDR3 is TGTGCCAGCAGTATACGGGACAGGGTTCTGGAACGATCACCCCTCCACTTT. Translation gives CASSIRDRVLERSPLHF.

Only a few counts were recorded for this clonotype. V and J are TRBV19 and TRBJ1-1; D remains ambiguous. CDR1 LNHDA and CDR2 SQIVND come from the germline V gene (reference sequence). The CDR3 is 15 residues long. The V and J ends lost 5 bases and 4 bases respectively, with 17 bases between them. The CDR3 is CASSFSSSPGTEAFF. CDR3 DNA: TGTGCCAGTAGTTTTAGCTCCAGCCCGGGCACTGAAGCTTTCTTT. The entire variable domain, with the rest obtained from reference TRBV19 and TRBJ1-1, is as follows: DGGITQSPKYLFRKEGQNVTLSCEQNLNHDAMYWYRQDPGQGLRLIYYSQIVNDFQKGDIAEGYSVSREKKESFPLTVTSAQKNPTAFYLCASSFSSSPGTEAFFGQGTRLTVV.

This clonotype was observed a few times. The rearrangement uses TRBV28 and TRBJ2-6, with 11 bases lining up with TRBD1. Germline CDR1 is MDHEN and CDR2 is SYDVKM. After removal of 2 bases from V and 0 bases from J, the junction contained 3 bases not matched to a gene. CDR3 length: 18 amino acids. CDR3 protein: CASSLSGTGGSGANVLTF. The CDR3 bases are TGTGCCAGCAGTTTAAGCGGGACAGGGGGCTCTGGGGCCAACGTCCTGACTTTC. The whole variable domain, remainder taken from reference TRBV28 and TRBJ2-6, is DVKVTQSSRYLVKRTGEKVFLECVQDMDHENMFWYRQDPGLGLRLIYFSYDVKMKEKGDIPEGYSVSREKKERFSLILESASTNQTSMYLCASSLSGTGGSGANVLTFGAGSRLTVL.

The chain carries TRBV7-3 and TRBJ2-2; TRBD2 is a possible D gene (7 bases). CDR3 length: 15 amino acids. Germline V lookup: CDR1 SGHTA, CDR2 FQGTGA. V lost 3 bases and J 4 bases, leaving 12 bases between the germline ends. The chain's CDR3 is CASSFGGGGTGELFF. The CDR3 DNA sequence: TGTGCCAGCAGCTTCGGGGGCGGGGGCACCGGGGAGCTGTTTTTT.

This clonotype turned up a few times. This rearrangement joins TRBV29-1 to TRBJ1-5; possible D gene TRBD1, 5 bases. V was pared by 6 bases and J by 9 bases, with 15 bases between. Germline V lookup: CDR1 SQVTM, CDR2 ANQGSEA. This CDR3 contains 12 residues. The DNA of the CDR3 is TGCAGCGTGGGGGACGGGAATTGGCCCCAGCATTTT. It yields the protein CSVGDGNWPQHF.

This clonotype was recorded at least ten times. The rearrangement links TRBV6-1 to TRBJ1-1; 8 bases are shared with TRBD1. Germline CDR1 reads MNHNS; CDR2 reads SASEGT. This CDR3 region has 14 residues. Trimming at V came to 7 bases and at J to 3 bases, leaving 7 bases not matched to a gene. The CDR3 nucleotides are TGTGCCAGCAATTCCCAGGGGGCGGACACTGAAGCTTTCTTT. It yields the protein CASNSQGADTEAFF.

The chain recombines TRBV10-2 with TRBJ1-6; D call uncertain. V was trimmed by 0 bases and J by 5 bases, leaving 8 bases between them. CDR3 length: 15 amino acids. CDR1 WSHSY and CDR2 SAAADI come from the germline V gene. For the CDR3, the DNA is TGCGCCAGCAGTGAGTCGAGCCAGGATAATTCACCCCTCCACTTT. Amino acid sequence: CASSESSQDNSPLHF.

This clonotype appeared many times. The rearrangement uses TRBV2 and TRBJ2-1; a weak D match, TRBD2 (7 bases). Germline values: CDR1 SNHLY, CDR2 FYNNEI. Trimming left V 7 bases short and J 2 bases short, with 21 bases between. The CDR3 sequence is 17 residues long. DNA of the CDR3: TGTGCCAGCACCAGAAAGGGGGGGGGGGTCGCCTACAATGAGCAGTTCTTC. It is translated as CASTRKGGGVAYNEQFF. Looking up the rest from reference TRBV2 and TRBJ2-1 gives the full variable domain: EPEVTQTPSHQVTQMGQEVILRCVPISNHLYFYWYRQILGQKVEFLVSFYNNEISEKSEIFDDQFSVERPDGSNFTLKIRSTKLEDSAMYFCASTRKGGGVAYNEQFFGPGTRLTVL.

The CDR3 sequence: CASSVDWDRGGDTQYF. The CDR3 coding sequence is TGTGCCAGCAGCGTAGATTGGGACAGGGGGGGAGATACGCAGTATTTT. The J gene is TRBJ2-3, the V gene TRBV9, with TRBD1 identical over 11 bases. The V and J ends lost 0 bases and 5 bases, in that order; junction bases with no gene match: 5. This CDR3 spans 16 amino acids. Germline loops: CDR1 SGDLS, CDR2 YYNGEE.

This clonotype was detected many times. This chain joins TRBV2 and TRBJ2-5; a possible D gene is TRBD1 (6 bases). There are 14 residues in the CDR3. V lost 0 bases, J lost 4 bases, and 9 bases lay in between. Germline V gives CDR1 SNHLY, CDR2 FYNNEI. CDR3 amino acids: CASSEAAGVETQYF. The DNA for the CDR3 is TGTGCCAGCAGTGAAGCGGCAGGGGTAGAGACCCAGTACTTC.

This clonotype was observed at least ten times. This chain connects TRBV3-1 to TRBJ2-3; 10 nucleotides line up with TRBD2. V trimming: 4 bases; J trimming: 2 bases; junction bases outside the gene matches: 6. Per germline, CDR1 LGHDT and CDR2 YNNKEL (reference sequence). This CDR3 is built from 16 residues. CDR3 residues: CASSPLAGASTDTQYF. The CDR3 coding sequence is TGTGCCAGCAGCCCTCTAGCGGGGGCCTCCACAGATACGCAGTATTTT.

This clonotype was recorded a few times. CDR3 sequence reads: CASSWAAGIQETQYF. The DNA of the CDR3 is TGCGCCAGCAGTTGGGCAGCGGGGATCCAAGAGACCCAGTACTTC. The rearrangement links TRBV5-1 to TRBJ2-5; 7 bases fit TRBD2. The V gene end was trimmed by 5 bases and the J gene end by 1 base; junction bases not matched to a gene: 8. CDR1 SGHRS and CDR2 YFSETQ come from the germline V gene. This CDR3 comprises 15 residues.

This clonotype occurred many times. This rearrangement joins TRBV9 to TRBJ1-1; D perhaps matches TRBD1 (5 bases). The germline gives CDR1 SGDLS, CDR2 YYNGEE. V was pared by 6 bases and J by 0 bases, with 15 bases between. This CDR3 spans 15 amino acids. DNA for the CDR3: TGTGCCAGCAACCCTGGGGGATACATGAACACTGAAGCTTTCTTT. Translated, it gives CASNPGGYMNTEAFF.

This clonotype was found many times. J is TRBJ2-3 and V is TRBV27, with 9 bases lining up with TRBD2. CDR1 is MNHEY and CDR2 is SMNVEV in the germline V gene (reference sequence). This CDR3 is 15 amino acids long. V trimming: 8 bases; J trimming: 3 bases; junction bases outside the gene matches: 9. This CDR3 reads CASSTVAGGTDTQYF. DNA for the CDR3: TGTGCCAGCTCTACTGTGGCGGGGGGGACAGATACGCAGTATTTT.

The chain is built from TRBV6-5 and TRBJ1-3; 7 bases match TRBD1. The CDR3 contains 17 residues. CDR1 is MNHEY and CDR2 is SVGAGI in the germline V gene. With V trimmed by 0 bases and J by 0 bases, 5 bases remained unmatched. The CDR3 DNA is TGTGCCAGCAGTTACTCGGGACAGAGGATCTCTGGAAACACCATATATTTT. Translation: CASSYSGQRISGNTIYF.

For this clonotype: It may be a read error: a sequence one base away is much more abundant. The chain joins TRBV6-2 or TRBV6-3 to TRBJ2-7, with D perhaps assigned TRBD1 or TRBD2 (5 bases each). Germline values: CDR1 MNHEY, CDR2 SVGEGT. The CDR3 totals 14 residues. Trimming removed 2 bases from V and 4 bases from J, with 12 bases in between. The CDR3 DNA reads as TGTGCCAGCAGTTACGACGGGGCGCGGTACGAGCAGTACTTC. Amino acid sequence: CASSYDGARYEQYF.

This clonotype was seen a handful of times. The chain combines TRBV5-1 with TRBJ1-6; 9 nucleotides match TRBD1. Trimming took 3 bases from V and 4 from J; bases not matched to a gene: 5. The CDR3 runs 16 residues. Germline V gives CDR1 SGHRS, CDR2 YFSETQ. Here the CDR3 DNA reads TGCGCCAGCAGCTGGGGACAGGGACAATATAATTCACCCCTCCACTTT. This encodes CASSWGQGQYNSPLHF.